This T cell receptor (beta chain) was sequenced for a study of blood T cell repertoires in COVID-19 (dated by TCRdb to about 2020). About the study as a whole: Samples from collaborators originated in the United States, Italy and Spain and spanned both the acute and convalescent phases of COVID-19. Where HLA class I and class II types were available, the types were taken from metadata supplied by the sample provider, not from assay-based typing. The repertoires were released in a freely available public database intended as a resource for research on the immune response to SARS-CoV-2. The dataset comprised deeply sampled blood TCRbeta repertoires from subjects exposed to, actively infected with, or recovered from COVID-19. Samples were obtained from the ongoing ImmuneRACE study (first 160 participants) and from 1,000 to 1,500 subjects provided by 6 global collaborators. Sample metadata almost always included a de-identified subject ID, COVID-19 status, age in years and sex. The material from the prospective study consisted of cDNA or gDNA derived from T cells, B-cell-depleted T cells, or PBMCs.

General findings and caveats noted by the study authors: Clinical and demographic metadata were provided uncurated, with the amount varying by source and participant.

The germline V gene sets CDR1 to SGHVS and CDR2 to FNYEAQ. Trimming leaves V shorter by 4 bases and J shorter by 3 bases, with the junction holding 4 bases beyond the gene matches. Its CDR3 holds 15 amino acids, cysteine through phenylalanine. Left in the record is the CDR3 DNA by itself, 45 bases read in frame from the first base. The immunoSEQ Assay, a bias-controlled multiplex PCR, was used to amplify TCRbeta CDR3 regions from genomic DNA. The study's own analysis went as follows. The number of nucleated cells in each sample was estimated from the amplification of reference gene primers within the assay. To quantify the absolute abundance of each unique TCRbeta CDR3 rearrangement, sequence reads were collapsed and filtered. For each sample, productive Simpson clonality was calculated as the square root of Simpson's diversity index over productive rearrangements. Drawn from immuneACCESS, this table holds only the in-frame rearrangements with V and J called that TCRdb kept. Clones are partly lost; checked studies trace under half to an unresolved V gene and leave the rest unexplained. The V and J calls and clone size were taken over from that table, and D and trimming were inferred from the DNA. Present in this sample are 250,000 or so clones, 70% to 90% of which were seen just once. The ten largest make up 4% of the sample.

Turning to this clone: The antigen it recognizes is unknown. Per-base qualities were not stored, and no clone one base away is much larger.

Whole blood was collected in K2EDTA tubes by collaborating institutions according to the institutions' own protocols. For TCRbeta analysis, collaborators shipped samples in one of three forms: frozen whole blood, isolated PBMCs, or DNA extracted from either of those sample types. This sequence originates from a man between 50 and 59 years old with acute or convalescent COVID-19. Input material: peripheral blood. The V and J genes are TRBV7-6 and TRBJ2-7; 12 middle bases align to TRBD2. The DNA sequence is given as TGTGCCAGCAGCTCCCGGACTAGCGGGATCTACGAGCAGTACTTC. Its translation reads: CASSSRTSGIYEQYF.